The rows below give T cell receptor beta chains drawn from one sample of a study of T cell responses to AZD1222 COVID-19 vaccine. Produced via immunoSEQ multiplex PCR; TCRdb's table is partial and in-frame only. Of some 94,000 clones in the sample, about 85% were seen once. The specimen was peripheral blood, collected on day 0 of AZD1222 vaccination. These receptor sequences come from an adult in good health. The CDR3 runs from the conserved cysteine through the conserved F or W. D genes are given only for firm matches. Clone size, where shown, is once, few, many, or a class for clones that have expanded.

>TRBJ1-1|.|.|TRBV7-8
TGTGCCAGCAGCTCGCCTAATAAGGGGGGCACTGAAGCTTTCTTT
CASSSPNKGGTEAFF
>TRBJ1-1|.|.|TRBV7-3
TGTGCCAGCAGCTTCAATATAGTTTCGGGTGAAGCTTTCTTT
CASSFNIVSGEAFF
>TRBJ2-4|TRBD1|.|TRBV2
TGTGCCAGCAGCTACGCAGGGGGCGTGGGCAAAAACATTCAGTACTTC
CASSYAGGVGKNIQYF
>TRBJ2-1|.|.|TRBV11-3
TGTGCCAGCAGCTTAGCGGCTAGTAGCAATGAGCAGTTCTTC
CASSLAASSNEQFF
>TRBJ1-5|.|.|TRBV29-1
TGCAGCGTTGATAGGGGCGGGGGGCAGCCCCAGCATTTT
CSVDRGGGQPQHF
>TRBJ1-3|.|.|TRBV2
TGTGCCAGCAGAGCCCTTAGTGGAAACACCATATATTTT
CASRALSGNTIYF
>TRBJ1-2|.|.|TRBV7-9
TGTGCCAGCAGCCGAGAAGGGGCAGGCCATTCGGGTAACTATGGCTACACCTTC
CASSREGAGHSGNYGYTF
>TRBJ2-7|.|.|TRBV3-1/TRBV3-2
TGTGCCAGCAGCCGCTCGCAGGGAATAGGGTCCTACGAGCAGTACTTC
CASSRSQGIGSYEQYF
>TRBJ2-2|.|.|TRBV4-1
TGCGCCAGCAGCCAAGATCTTCGAGGGGTGGGAAACACCGGGGAGCTGTTTTTT
CASSQDLRGVGNTGELFF
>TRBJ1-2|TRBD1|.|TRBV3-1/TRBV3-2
TGTGCCAGCAGCGGCATCCGACGACAGGGGTTGGGCTATGGCTACACCTTC
CASSGIRRQGLGYGYTF
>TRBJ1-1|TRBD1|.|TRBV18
TGTGCCAGCTCACTGAGCCTTGGACAGGGGGCCATTGAAGCTTTCTTT
CASSLSLGQGAIEAFF
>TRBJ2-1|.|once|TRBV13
TGTGCCAGCAGCTCAAACAAGGGCCAGCAGTTCTTC
CASSSNKGQQFF
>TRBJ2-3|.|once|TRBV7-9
TGTGCCAGCAGCGAGGGGGCAGATACGCAGTATTTT
CASSEGADTQYF
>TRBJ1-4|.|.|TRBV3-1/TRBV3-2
TGTGCCAGCAGCCTCCGGACAACTAATGAAAAACTGTTTTTT
CASSLRTTNEKLFF
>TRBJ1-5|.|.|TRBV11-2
TGTGCCAGCAGCCTCTCCGGGCAGCCCCAGCATTTT
CASSLSGQPQHF
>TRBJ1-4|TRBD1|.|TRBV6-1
TGTGCCAGCAGTGATCCCGGTCAGGGGGCGGAAGAAAAACTGTTTTTT
CASSDPGQGAEEKLFF
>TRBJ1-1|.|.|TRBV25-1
TGTGCCAGCAGTCTGTCTGAAGCTTTCTTT
CASSLSEAFF
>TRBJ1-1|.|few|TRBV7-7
TGTGCTAGCAGCTTAAGGGAGAACACTGAAGCTTTCTTT
CASSLRENTEAFF
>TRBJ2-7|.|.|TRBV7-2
TGTGCCAGCAGCTTAGACTCACTCGGCAGAGGGCAGTACTTC
CASSLDSLGRGQYF
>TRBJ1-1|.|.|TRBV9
TGTGCCAGCAGCGTAGGAGTGCTGGCGAACACTGAAGCTTTCTTT
CASSVGVLANTEAFF
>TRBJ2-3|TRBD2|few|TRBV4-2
TGTGCCAGCAGCCAAGATTCGTCCCGGGGGGGCACAGATACGCAGTATTTT
CASSQDSSRGGTDTQYF
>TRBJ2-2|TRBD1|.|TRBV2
TGTGCCAGCAGTGCACAGGGGCCTTCCGGGGAGCTGTTTTTT
CASSAQGPSGELFF
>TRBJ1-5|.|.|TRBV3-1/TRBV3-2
TGTGCCAGCAGCCAAGGACGGGGTATTAGTCAGCCCCAGCATTTT
CASSQGRGISQPQHF
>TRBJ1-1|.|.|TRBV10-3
TGTGCCATCAGTGAGTCGATAGGGAGAAGGACTGAAGCTTTCTTT
CAISESIGRRTEAFF
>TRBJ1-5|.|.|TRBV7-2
TGTGCCAGCAGCTTACGGGGGAGACAGCCCCAGCATTTT
CASSLRGRQPQHF
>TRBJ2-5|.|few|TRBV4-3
TGCGCCAGCAGCCAGGATAGGGGGACCCAGTACTTC
CASSQDRGTQYF
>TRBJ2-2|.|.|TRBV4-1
TGCGCCAGCAGCCAGAACGTAGGCAACACCGGGGAGCTGTTTTTT
CASSQNVGNTGELFF
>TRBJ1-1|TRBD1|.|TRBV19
TGTGCCAGTAGTACAGGGGGTCACACTGAAGCTTTCTTT
CASSTGGHTEAFF
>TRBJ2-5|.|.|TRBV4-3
TGCGCCAGCAGCCAAGAGGCTGAGGAAGAGACCCAGTACTTC
CASSQEAEEETQYF
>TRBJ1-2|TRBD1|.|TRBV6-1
TGTGCCAGCAGTGAAATCAGGGGGCGCATAGGCTACACCTTC
CASSEIRGRIGYTF
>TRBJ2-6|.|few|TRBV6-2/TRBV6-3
TGTGCCAGCAGTTCGGACTCTGGGGCCAACGTCCTGACTTTC
CASSSDSGANVLTF
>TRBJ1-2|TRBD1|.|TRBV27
TGTGCCAGCAGAGGGACAGGGTCTTCCGGCTACACCTTC
CASRGTGSSGYTF
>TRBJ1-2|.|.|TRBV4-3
TGCGCCAGCAGCCAAGATACTAGGGACTATGGCTACACCTTC
CASSQDTRDYGYTF
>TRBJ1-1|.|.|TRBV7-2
TGTGCCAGCAGCTCGGACGGGCCGCCTCGGGGGACTGAAGCTTTCTTT
CASSSDGPPRGTEAFF
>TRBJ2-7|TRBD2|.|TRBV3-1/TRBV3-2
TGTGCCAGCAGCCAAGAAGGCGGGGGGGTCTACGAGCAGTACTTC
CASSQEGGGVYEQYF
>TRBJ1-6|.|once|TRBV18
TGTGCCAGCTCACCTACGGGTTTGGCCCCACCCTATAATTCACCCCTCCACTTT
CASSPTGLAPPYNSPLHF
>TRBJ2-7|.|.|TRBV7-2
TGTGCCAGCAGCTTGAACAGAGCCTACGAGCAGTACTTC
CASSLNRAYEQYF
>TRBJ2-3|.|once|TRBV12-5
TGTGCTAGTGCCCTGGGGCCCGGATTCACAGATACGCAGTATTTT
CASALGPGFTDTQYF
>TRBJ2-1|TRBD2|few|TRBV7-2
TGTGCCAGCAGCTTCCGGGGGGGGTACAATGAGCAGTTCTTC
CASSFRGGYNEQFF
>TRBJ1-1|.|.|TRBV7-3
TGTGCCAGCAGCCCGTTAGCGGGTCGGAACACTGAAGCTTTCTTT
CASSPLAGRNTEAFF
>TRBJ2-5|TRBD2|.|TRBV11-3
TGTGCCAGCAGCTTAGGGACTAGCGGGAGGGCCGTATTGGAGACCCAGTACTTC
CASSLGTSGRAVLETQYF
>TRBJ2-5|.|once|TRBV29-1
TGCAGCGTTGCCTGGAGTTCGACCTTCGAGACCCAGTACTTC
CSVAWSSTFETQYF
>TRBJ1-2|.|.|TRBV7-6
TGTGCCAGCAGCTTAGGAACGGGGGGCGGGTACTATGGCTACACCTTC
CASSLGTGGGYYGYTF